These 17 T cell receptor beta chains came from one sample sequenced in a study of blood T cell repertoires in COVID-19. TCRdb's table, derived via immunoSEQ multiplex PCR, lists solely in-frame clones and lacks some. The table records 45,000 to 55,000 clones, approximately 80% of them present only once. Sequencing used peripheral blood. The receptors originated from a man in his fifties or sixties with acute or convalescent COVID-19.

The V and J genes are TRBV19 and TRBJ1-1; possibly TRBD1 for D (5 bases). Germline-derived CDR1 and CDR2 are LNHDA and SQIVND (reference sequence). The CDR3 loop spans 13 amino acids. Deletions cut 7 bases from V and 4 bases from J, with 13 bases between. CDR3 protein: CASNLVGGTEAFF. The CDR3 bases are TGTGCCAGTAATCTGGTGGGGGGCACTGAAGCTTTCTTT.

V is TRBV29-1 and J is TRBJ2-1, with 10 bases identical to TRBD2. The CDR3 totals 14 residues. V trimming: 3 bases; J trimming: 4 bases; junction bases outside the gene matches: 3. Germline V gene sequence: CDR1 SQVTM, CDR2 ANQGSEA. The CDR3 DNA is TGCAGCGTTGACGGACTAGCGGATTACAATGAGCAGTTCTTC. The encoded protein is CSVDGLADYNEQFF.

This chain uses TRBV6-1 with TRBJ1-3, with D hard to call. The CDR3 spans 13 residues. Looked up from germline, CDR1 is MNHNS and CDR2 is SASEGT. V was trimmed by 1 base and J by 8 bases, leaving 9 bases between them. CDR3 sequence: CASSEVGRHTIYF. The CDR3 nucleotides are TGTGCCAGCAGTGAAGTGGGGAGGCACACCATATATTTT.

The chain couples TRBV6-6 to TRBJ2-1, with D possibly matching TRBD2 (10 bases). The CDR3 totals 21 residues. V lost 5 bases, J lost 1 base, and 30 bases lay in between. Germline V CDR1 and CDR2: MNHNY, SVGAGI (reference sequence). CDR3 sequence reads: CASSRGTGGAASGSSYNEQFF. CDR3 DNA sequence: TGTGCCAGCAGTCGGGGAACAGGGGGCGCGGCTAGCGGGAGTTCCTACAATGAGCAGTTCTTC.

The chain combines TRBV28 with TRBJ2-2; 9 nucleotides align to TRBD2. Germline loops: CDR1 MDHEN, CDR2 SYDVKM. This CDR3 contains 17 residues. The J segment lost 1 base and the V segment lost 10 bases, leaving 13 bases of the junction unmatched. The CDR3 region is CATSPGLAGLNTGELFF. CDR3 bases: TGTGCCACCTCCCCGGGCCTAGCGGGGCTGAACACCGGGGAGCTGTTTTTT.

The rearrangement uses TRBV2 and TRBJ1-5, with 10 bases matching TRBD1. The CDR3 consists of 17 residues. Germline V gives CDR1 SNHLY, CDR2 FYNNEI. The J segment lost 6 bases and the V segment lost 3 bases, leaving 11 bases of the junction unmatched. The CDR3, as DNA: TGTGCCAGCAGTGAGTCTTCCGGGACAGGGGTTGGTCAGCCCCAGCATTTT. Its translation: CASSESSGTGVGQPQHF.

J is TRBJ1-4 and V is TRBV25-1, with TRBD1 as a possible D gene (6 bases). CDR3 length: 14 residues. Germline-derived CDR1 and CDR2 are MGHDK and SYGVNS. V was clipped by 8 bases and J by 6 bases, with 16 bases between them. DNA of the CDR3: TGTGCCAGCTCAGGAGGACAGCGTCATGAAAAACTGTTTTTT. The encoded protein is CASSGGQRHEKLFF.

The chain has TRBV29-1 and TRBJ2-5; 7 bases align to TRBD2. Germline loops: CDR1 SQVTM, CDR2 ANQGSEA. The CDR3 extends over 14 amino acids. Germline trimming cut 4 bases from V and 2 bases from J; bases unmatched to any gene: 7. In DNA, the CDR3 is TGCAGCGTTGCCGGGACTACTAAACAAGAGACCCAGTACTTC. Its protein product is CSVAGTTKQETQYF.

CDR3 coding DNA: TGTGCCAGCAGTGAGGAGGGATCCTCCTACGAGCAGTACTTC. This translates into CASSEEGSSYEQYF. V gene TRBV2 combines with J gene TRBJ2-7, with TRBD2 as a possible D gene (6 bases). Germline lookup yields CDR1 SNHLY and CDR2 FYNNEI. The CDR3 is made up of 14 amino acids. V was trimmed by 3 bases and J by 0 bases, leaving 9 bases between them.

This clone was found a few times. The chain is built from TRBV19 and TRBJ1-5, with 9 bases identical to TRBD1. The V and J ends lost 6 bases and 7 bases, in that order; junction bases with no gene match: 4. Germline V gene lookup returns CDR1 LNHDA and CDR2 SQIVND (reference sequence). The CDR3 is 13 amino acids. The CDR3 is CASSRDRVQPQHF. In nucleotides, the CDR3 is TGTGCCAGTAGCCGGGACAGGGTCCAGCCCCAGCATTTT.

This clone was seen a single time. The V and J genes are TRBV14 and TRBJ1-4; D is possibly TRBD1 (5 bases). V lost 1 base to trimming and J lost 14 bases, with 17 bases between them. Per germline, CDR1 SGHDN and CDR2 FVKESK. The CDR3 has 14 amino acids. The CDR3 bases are TGTGCCAGCAGCCAAGTCGGGGCCGGAGGGAATCTGTTTTTT. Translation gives CASSQVGAGGNLFF.

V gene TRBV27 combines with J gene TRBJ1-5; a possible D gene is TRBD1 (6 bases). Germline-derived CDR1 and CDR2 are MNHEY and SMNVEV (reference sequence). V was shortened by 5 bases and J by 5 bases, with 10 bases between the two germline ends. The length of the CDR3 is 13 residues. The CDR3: CASSGRQDQPQHF. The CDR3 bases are TGTGCCAGCAGTGGACGACAGGATCAGCCCCAGCATTTT.

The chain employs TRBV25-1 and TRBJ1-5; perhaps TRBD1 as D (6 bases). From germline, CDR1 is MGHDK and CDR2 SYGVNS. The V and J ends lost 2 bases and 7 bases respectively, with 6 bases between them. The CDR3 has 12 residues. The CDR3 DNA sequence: TGTGCCAGCAGTGAAGGGACACAGCCCCAGCATTTT. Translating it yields CASSEGTQPQHF.

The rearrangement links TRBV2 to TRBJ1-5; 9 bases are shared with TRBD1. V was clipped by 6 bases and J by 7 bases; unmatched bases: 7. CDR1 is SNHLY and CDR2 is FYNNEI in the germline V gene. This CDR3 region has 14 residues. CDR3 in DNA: TGTGCCAGCAGAGCCGGGACAGGGATCCAGCCCCAGCATTTT. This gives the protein CASRAGTGIQPQHF.

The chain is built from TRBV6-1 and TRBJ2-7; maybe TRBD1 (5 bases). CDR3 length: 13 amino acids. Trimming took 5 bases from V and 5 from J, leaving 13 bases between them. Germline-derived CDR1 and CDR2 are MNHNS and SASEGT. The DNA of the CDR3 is TGTGCCAGCAGTTATGGTTCCAGGGACGAGCAGTACTTC. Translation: CASSYGSRDEQYF.

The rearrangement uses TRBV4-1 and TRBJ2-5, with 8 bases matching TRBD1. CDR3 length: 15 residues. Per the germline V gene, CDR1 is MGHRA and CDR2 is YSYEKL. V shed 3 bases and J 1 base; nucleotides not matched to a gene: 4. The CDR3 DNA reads TGCGCCAGCAGCCAGACAGGGGTGGTCCAAGAGACCCAGTACTTC. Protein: CASSQTGVVQETQYF.

The CDR3 nucleotides read TGTGCCAGCAGCCCACTACCCCAGACTAGCGGGGGGAAAGATACGCAGTATTTT. Amino acids: CASSPLPQTSGGKDTQYF. The chain has TRBV7-3 and TRBJ2-3, with TRBD2 matching 13 bases. Germline V gene sequence: CDR1 SGHTA, CDR2 FQGTGA. V dropped 5 bases and J dropped 5; count of bases not matched to a gene: 13. The CDR3 loop spans 18 amino acids.